This T cell receptor beta chain was recorded in a study of blood T cell repertoires in COVID-19. Here immunoSEQ multiplex PCR was the method, and the copy in TCRdb shows in-frame clones only, minus some. The table includes 300,000 to 400,000 clones, more than 70% detected once. This CDR3 has 12 residues. The germline gives CDR1 SQVTM, CDR2 ANQGSEA. The trim removed 4 bases at V and 7 bases at J, leaving 2 bases unmatched. The receptor comes from a woman aged 60 to 75 with COVID-19, enrolled during active disease. The sample was peripheral blood. This sequence joins TRBV29-1 and TRBJ2-1, with 9 bases that match TRBD1. CDR3: CSVADRGNEQFF. The DNA for the CDR3 is TGCAGCGTTGCAGACAGGGGGAATGAGCAGTTCTTC.